Below are 12 T cell receptor beta chains sequenced from a single sample in a study of CD8 T cells in Susac syndrome. Random hexamers served to reverse transcribe roughly 0.5 to 1 ug RNA. TCRdb called the immunoSEQ multiplex PCR reads again in MiXCR, with one record for every CDR3 protein. The sample consists of more than 200,000 distinct CDR3 sequences, about 95% of them appearing once. Sequencing used CD4+ T cells from PBMCs. The receptors come from a human donor with Susac syndrome.

The V gene is TRBV20-1, the J gene TRBJ1-5, with TRBD1 matching over 7 bases. With V trimmed by 6 bases and J by 6 bases, 17 bases remained unmatched. The CDR3 contains 16 residues. Germline CDR1 reads DFQATT; CDR2 reads SNEGSKA (reference sequence). For the CDR3, the DNA is TGCAGTGCAGCATGGGACAGCCGAGCGGAGGGTCAGCCCCAGCATTTT. Translation: CSAAWDSRAEGQPQHF.

The V and J genes are TRBV30 and TRBJ2-3; 7 bases match TRBD2. CDR1 and CDR2 from the germline V gene are GTSNPN and SVGIG (reference sequence). Trimming took 4 bases from V and 4 from J; bases not matched to a gene: 2. The CDR3 spans 12 residues. The CDR3 nucleotides are TGTGCCTGGACTCGGGGGGCAGATACGCAGTATTTT. It specifies CAWTRGADTQYF.

The chain employs TRBV15 and TRBJ2-6; D is unclear. The germline V gene has CDR1 LNHNV and CDR2 YYDKDF (reference sequence). Deletions cut 0 bases from V and 1 base from J, with 10 bases between. The CDR3 has 17 amino acids. The CDR3 DNA follows: TGTGCCACCAGCAGAGATCTTGGCGGATCTGGGGCCAACGTCCTGACTTTC. Translated: CATSRDLGGSGANVLTF.

The genes are TRBV29-1 and TRBJ2-5, with D uncertain. The ends were cut back, 0 bases at V and 2 bases at J, with 4 bases in the middle. Germline loops: CDR1 SQVTM, CDR2 ANQGSEA. This CDR3 region has 12 residues. CDR3 residues: CSVEENQETQYF. CDR3 DNA: TGCAGCGTTGAAGAGAATCAAGAGACCCAGTACTTC. Full variable domain (remainder filled in from reference TRBV29-1 and TRBJ2-5): SAVISQKPSRDICQRGTSLTIQCQVDSQVTMMFWYRQQPGQSLTLIATANQGSEATYESGFVIDKFPISRPNLTFSTLTVSNMSPEDSSIYLCSVEENQETQYFGPGTRLLVL.

The CDR3 DNA reads TGTGCCAGCAGCAATACACTAGCGGAATCCTACGAGCAGTACTTC. Amino acid sequence: CASSNTLAESYEQYF. V gene TRBV5-4 combines with J gene TRBJ2-7, with 8 positions matching TRBD2. The V and J ends lost 4 bases and 1 base, in that order; junction bases with no gene match: 7. CDR3 size: 15 residues. Germline-derived CDR1 and CDR2 are SGHNT and YYREEE (reference sequence).

This clonotype was seen once. The J gene is TRBJ2-3, the V gene TRBV18; 8 bases fit TRBD2. This CDR3 is built from 17 residues. CDR1 KGHSH and CDR2 LQKENI come from the germline V gene. V gave up 1 base and J gave up 0 bases; unmatched junction bases: 6. This chain's CDR3 is CASSPLGAGASTDTQYF. As DNA, the CDR3 is TGTGCCAGCTCACCACTGGGAGCGGGGGCTAGCACAGATACGCAGTATTTT.

The gene calls are TRBV30 and TRBJ2-1; 10 positions match TRBD2. CDR3 length equals 15 residues. With 3 bases clipped from V and 9 bases from J, the junction kept 11 bases outside the gene matches. Germline V gene sequence: CDR1 GTSNPN, CDR2 SVGIG (reference sequence). The CDR3 region is CAWSRASGGRGEQFF. CDR3 coding DNA: TGTGCCTGGAGCAGGGCTAGCGGGGGAAGAGGTGAGCAGTTCTTC.

The chain combines TRBV12-3 or TRBV12-4 with TRBJ2-1; 7 bases align to TRBD2. The V gene end was trimmed by 4 bases and the J gene end by 0 bases; junction bases not matched to a gene: 3. This CDR3 contains 15 residues. The CDR3 reads CASSWGGSSYNEQFF. For the CDR3, the DNA is TGTGCCAGCAGTTGGGGGGGGAGCTCCTACAATGAGCAGTTCTTC.

This sequence joins TRBV5-4 and TRBJ2-1, with TRBD2 as a possible D gene (7 bases). The V end lost 2 bases, the J end lost 2 bases, and 14 bases lay between the germline ends. The CDR3 is made up of 16 amino acids. CDR1 is SGHNT and CDR2 is YYREEE in the germline V gene (reference sequence). As DNA, the CDR3 is TGTGCCAGCAGCTTATACAAGGGGGGGACCTACAATGAGCAGTTCTTC. Its translation is CASSLYKGGTYNEQFF.

This clonotype occurred once. This chain uses TRBV30 with TRBJ1-5, with a possible D match to TRBD1 (6 bases). The germline V gene encodes CDR1 GTSNPN and CDR2 SVGIG (reference sequence). Trimming removed 0 bases at V and 6 bases at J, with 21 bases between. This CDR3 has 17 residues. The CDR3 here is CAWSVSRGRRISQPQHF. Here the CDR3 DNA reads TGTGCCTGGAGTGTATCTCGGGGGCGGAGAATAAGTCAGCCCCAGCATTTT.

The CDR3: CASSVGQASDEQYF. DNA for the CDR3: TGTGCCAGCAGCGTAGGGCAGGCGAGCGACGAGCAGTACTTC. The J gene is TRBJ2-7, the V gene TRBV9; D gene uncertain. CDR1 and CDR2 from the germline V gene are SGDLS and YYNGEE. V lost 0 bases to trimming and J lost 5 bases, with 12 bases between them. The CDR3 is 14 amino acids.

The chain combines TRBV3-1 with TRBJ2-3; the D is unclear. The CDR3 is 12 amino acids. CDR1 is LGHDT and CDR2 is YNNKEL in the germline V gene (reference sequence). The V and J ends lost 1 base and 7 bases respectively, with 6 bases between them. CDR3 bases: TGTGCCAGCAGCCAAGGTGATAATACGCAGTATTTT. Its translation: CASSQGDNTQYF.